The 5 T cell receptor beta chains below come from one sample, sequenced in a study of monozygotic twins with inflammatory bowel disease. With the 5' RACE reads reprocessed, TCRdb shows one record per CDR3 protein and no DNA. The sample holds tens of thousands of distinct CDR3 sequences. Sequenced material: blood. Receptor source: a human donor with ulcerative colitis or Crohn's disease, or a healthy co-twin of an affected twin (not recorded which).

The chain carries TRBV21-1 and TRBJ1-4; no DNA is available, so the TRBD1 call from TCRdb remains unchecked. TRBV21-1 is reported as a pseudogene. The CDR3 is made up of 15 amino acids. CDR3 amino acids: CTKSSRAGADEKLFF.

The rearrangement links TRBV2 to TRBJ2-5. CDR3 size: 12 residues. CDR1 is SNHLY and CDR2 is FYNNEI in the germline V gene. Here the CDR3 reads CASLYVSEDQYF. Filled out from reference TRBV2 and TRBJ2-5, the complete variable domain reads EPEVTQTPSHQVTQMGQEVILRCVPISNHLYFYWYRQILGQKVEFLVSFYNNEISEKSEIFDDQFSVERPDGSNFTLKIRSTKLEDSAMYFCASLYVSEDQYFGPGTRLLVL.

The chain has TRBV6-5 and TRBJ1-1. Looked up from germline, CDR1 is MNHEY and CDR2 is SVGAGI. This CDR3 has 17 amino acids. CDR3 loop: CASSSNIRLMGNTEAFF.

This chain joins TRBV20-1 and TRBJ2-3; TCRdb designates TRBD1, a call that cannot be tested without DNA. Germline CDR1 is DFQATT and CDR2 is SNEGSKA (reference sequence). The CDR3 spans 13 residues. This CDR3 reads CSAAEGAIDTQYF.

V is TRBV25-1 and J is TRBJ1-2. This CDR3 region has 13 residues. Germline loops: CDR1 MGHDK, CDR2 SYGVNS. Here the CDR3 reads CASSEEPLKGYTF.